This TCR beta chain was obtained from a study of T cells after yellow fever vaccination. On the study more broadly: Any fraction with a low cell number was prepared using SMART-Seq v4 Ultra Low Input.

TCRdb fed the 5' RACE reads into MiXCR, producing one record per CDR3 protein. Of fewer than 450,000 distinct CDR3 sequences listed, about 4% are singletons. Ten or more counts support this clonotype. What it binds is unknown. The CDR3 runs 12 residues. Trimming cost V 1 base and J 9 bases, with 7 bases left between them. The V gene's germline CDR1 is SGHTA and CDR2 FQGNSA. Study-level results: One caveat is that FACS-sorted repertoires could contain abundant clonotypes contaminating from the bulk population. A large majority of primary-vaccination clones showed up again after the booster (about 97% CD4, about 87% CD8). Relatively few clonotypes were ones that appeared in both CD4 and CD8 compartments.

The source is a man between 18 and 29 years old who received the YFV17D yellow fever vaccine. The specimen was PBMCs, collected 5 days after the yellow fever booster vaccination. The chain links TRBV7-2 to TRBJ2-1, with D uncertain. CDR3 sequence: CASSLGWGEQFF. DNA of the CDR3: TGTGCCAGCAGCTTAGGGTGGGGTGAGCAGTTCTTC.